This T cell receptor beta chain was profiled in a study of blood T cell repertoires in COVID-19. On the study more broadly: Material from acute and convalescent COVID-19 was sourced from the United States, Italy and Spain. From T cells, B-cell-depleted T cells, or PBMCs came the material, which was cDNA or gDNA.

As processed by the authors: It was from reference gene primer amplification that nucleated cell counts were estimated. The table came from immunoSEQ multiplex PCR; TCRdb's copy has only in-frame clones and leaves some out. V, J and clone size are those of that table, while D and trimming were read from the DNA. In the table there are some 75,000 clones, more than 65% of which are singletons. V shed 1 base and J 3 bases; nucleotides not matched to a gene: 4. This CDR3 has 16 residues. Germline V gene lookup returns CDR1 LNHNV and CDR2 YYDKDF (reference sequence). The sequence derives from a woman at least 80 years old with active or convalescent COVID-19. The chain employs TRBV15 and TRBJ2-2, with 8 bases aligning to TRBD1. The specimen sequenced was peripheral blood. This CDR3 reads CATSRGQGRYTGELFF. In DNA form, the CDR3 reads TGTGCCACCAGCAGAGGACAGGGGAGGTACACCGGGGAGCTGTTTTTT.